The TCR beta chain under discussion was sequenced for a study of T-cell reconstitution after alpha-beta-depleted transplantation in children. With regard to this clonotype: Its target is unknown.

The study's findings and limits: After transplant, high TCRbeta diversity at day 60 in some patients arose from surviving recipient T cells and thymic progenitors. Approximately two months post-transplant, alpha-beta T cells reportedly originated from several hundred expanded graft clones.

Preparing the TCRbeta library involved the use of unique molecular identifiers. One entry per CDR3 protein, called by TCRdb with MiXCR from the PCR reads. The table lists around 960,000 distinct CDR3 sequences, 25% to 35% of them singletons, with over 25% in the top ten. This clonotype originated in a boy in the first two years of life who had a stem cell transplant for SCID, so the T cells may come from the graft donor. Sequencing used PBMCs, mostly from graft donor cells, obtained 360 days after TCRalphabeta/CD19-depleted stem cell transplant.

The CDR3 protein is CASSLGGGGEPQHF. The CDR3 DNA is TGCGCCAGCAGCTTAGGGGGCGGGGGCGAGCCCCAGCATTTT. The chain joins TRBV4-1 to TRBJ1-5; 7 bases match TRBD1. The CDR3 is 14 amino acids. The trim removed 5 bases at V and 8 bases at J, leaving 9 bases unmatched. The germline V gene has CDR1 MGHRA and CDR2 YSYEKL.